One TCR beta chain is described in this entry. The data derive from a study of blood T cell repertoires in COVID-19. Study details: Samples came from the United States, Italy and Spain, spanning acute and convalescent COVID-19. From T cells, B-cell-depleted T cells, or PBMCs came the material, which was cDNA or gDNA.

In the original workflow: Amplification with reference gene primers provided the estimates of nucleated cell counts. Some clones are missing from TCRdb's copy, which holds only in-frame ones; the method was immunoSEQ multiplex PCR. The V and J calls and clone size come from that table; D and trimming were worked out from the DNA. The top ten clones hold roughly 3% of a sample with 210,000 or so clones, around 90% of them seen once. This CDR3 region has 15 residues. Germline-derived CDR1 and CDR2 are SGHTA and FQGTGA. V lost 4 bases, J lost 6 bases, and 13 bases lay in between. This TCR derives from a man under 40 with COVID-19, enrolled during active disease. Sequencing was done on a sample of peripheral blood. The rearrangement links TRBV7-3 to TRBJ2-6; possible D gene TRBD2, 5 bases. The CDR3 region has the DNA TGTGCCAGCAGCTCACGCCCGGACTCGGCCAACGTCCTGACTTTC. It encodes CASSSRPDSANVLTF.